The 25 T cell receptor beta chains below come from one sample, sequenced in a study of early stage breast cancer tumors. The protocol was immunoSEQ multiplex PCR, while the TCRdb copy is restricted to in-frame clones and leaves out a portion. The top ten clones hold roughly an eighth of a sample with roughly 30,000 clones, 80% of them seen once. The specimen was blood. The receptors derive from a person aged 55-75 years with breast cancer.

The chain uses TRBV6-1 and TRBJ2-3, with TRBD2 identical over 13 bases. The V gene's germline CDR1 is MNHNS and CDR2 SASEGT. V was pared by 4 bases and J by 4 bases, with 2 bases of the junction left unmatched. The length of the CDR3 is 15 residues. The CDR3 here is CASSGLAGGPDTQYF. The DNA for the CDR3 is TGTGCCAGCAGTGGACTAGCGGGAGGCCCAGATACGCAGTATTTT.

The chain has TRBV7-9 and TRBJ2-5; a possible D gene is TRBD1 (6 bases). The CDR3 has 15 residues. CDR1 and CDR2 (germline): SEHNR, FQNEAQ (reference sequence). Trimming left V 2 bases short and J 2 bases short, with 12 bases between. The DNA for the CDR3 is TGTGCCAGCAGCTTAATGATTAGGGGGCAAGAGACCCAGTACTTC. Protein sequence: CASSLMIRGQETQYF.

V is TRBV9 and J is TRBJ2-7, with D hard to call. V was cut by 0 bases and J by 4 bases, with 11 bases left in between. This CDR3 is 14 amino acids long. Germline assignment: CDR1 SGDLS and CDR2 YYNGEE. CDR3: CASSVAPSLYEQYF. CDR3 coding DNA: TGTGCCAGCAGCGTAGCTCCTAGTTTGTACGAGCAGTACTTC.

V gene TRBV9 combines with J gene TRBJ1-1; maybe TRBD1 (5 bases). The CDR3 extends over 14 amino acids. Trimming took 0 bases from V and 1 from J, leaving 7 bases between them. Germline V gene data show CDR1 as SGDLS and CDR2 as YYNGEE. The chain's CDR3 is CASSVATGNTEAFF. DNA of the CDR3: TGTGCCAGCAGCGTAGCTACAGGGAACACTGAAGCTTTCTTT.

This chain uses TRBV10-2 with TRBJ1-2, with 7 nucleotides matching TRBD1. From germline, CDR1 is WSHSY and CDR2 SAAADI. The CDR3 extends over 13 amino acids. V shed 7 bases, J shed 6 bases, and the junction held 8 bases outside the gene matches. In nucleotides, the CDR3 is TGCGCCAGCAAGCCACAGGGGATAGATGGCTACACCTTC. Residues: CASKPQGIDGYTF.

V and J are TRBV18 and TRBJ2-7; 9 bases agree with TRBD2. The CDR3 length is 20 residues. V dropped 8 bases and J dropped 0; count of bases not matched to a gene: 23. Germline V gene lookup returns CDR1 KGHSH and CDR2 LQKENI. CDR3 sequence (DNA): TGTGCCAGCAAGAGGTGGGGAGACGTAGCGGGAGTAGGGGGCTCCTACGAGCAGTACTTC. Its translation is CASKRWGDVAGVGGSYEQYF.

Only one count was recorded for this clone. The chain couples TRBV9 to TRBJ2-7; D may be TRBD1 (5 bases). V was clipped by 0 bases and J by 0 bases, with 10 bases between them. Germline CDR1 SGDLS, CDR2 YYNGEE. This CDR3 region has 15 residues. The CDR3 loop is CASSVGGAASYEQYF. Here the CDR3 DNA reads TGTGCCAGCAGCGTAGGTGGGGCGGCCTCCTACGAGCAGTACTTC.

V usage is TRBV5-4 and J usage is TRBJ1-2, with 9 nucleotides matching TRBD1. The CDR3 sequence is 16 residues long. V lost 3 bases to trimming and J lost 8 bases; unmatched junction nucleotides: 14. CDR1 SGHNT and CDR2 YYREEE come from the germline V gene (reference sequence). CDR3 loop: CASSSKPTGGEGGYTF. In DNA, the CDR3 is TGTGCCAGCAGCTCGAAACCTACAGGGGGCGAAGGAGGCTACACCTTC.

The chain couples TRBV5-1 to TRBJ2-3, with 7 bases matching TRBD1. The CDR3 runs 14 residues. The J segment lost 0 bases and the V segment lost 4 bases, leaving 2 bases of the junction unmatched. Germline V gene sequence: CDR1 SGHRS, CDR2 YFSETQ. CDR3 region: CASSTGQSTDTQYF. CDR3 sequence (DNA): TGCGCCAGCAGCACGGGACAGAGCACAGATACGCAGTATTTT.

The chain recombines TRBV2 with TRBJ1-5; possibly TRBD1 for D (6 bases). The CDR3 length is 13 residues. Germline CDR1 is SNHLY and CDR2 is FYNNEI. V was pared by 5 bases and J by 7 bases, with 12 bases between. CDR3 region: CASSKGQNQPQHF. CDR3 nucleotide sequence: TGTGCCAGCAGTAAGGGACAAAACCAGCCCCAGCATTTT.

This clone was seen once. V is TRBV7-5 and J is TRBJ1-3; the DNA was not used to check the table's D call, TRBD1. TRBV7-5 constitutes a pseudogene. The CDR3 spans 15 residues. The CDR3 protein is CARRTGTGSGNTIYF. The CDR3 region has the DNA TGTGCCAGACGTACCGGGACAGGGTCTGGAAACACCATATATTTT.

The chain joins TRBV20-1 to TRBJ2-7; D perhaps matches TRBD2 (5 bases). Germline lookup yields CDR1 DFQATT and CDR2 SNEGSKA (reference sequence). The V end lost 7 bases, the J end lost 3 bases, and 10 bases lay between the germline ends. The CDR3 runs 11 residues. The CDR3 sequence is CSGGDFYEQYF. CDR3 nucleotide sequence: TGCAGTGGGGGAGATTTCTACGAGCAGTACTTC.

The chain combines TRBV15 with TRBJ2-7; 9 bases are a match to TRBD1. The CDR3 covers 15 residues. Looked up from germline, CDR1 is LNHNV and CDR2 is YYDKDF (reference sequence). J was trimmed by 5 bases and V by 3 bases; bases with no gene match: 8. For the CDR3, the DNA is TGTGCCACCAGCAGTCCGGACAGGGGCAGACACGAGCAGTACTTC. It yields the protein CATSSPDRGRHEQYF.

This clone came up a few times. The chain recombines TRBV28 with TRBJ2-7, with D hard to call. This CDR3 region has 13 residues. Trimming pared 3 bases from V and 0 bases from J, leaving 6 bases between. The germline V gene encodes CDR1 MDHEN and CDR2 SYDVKM. CDR3 sequence reads: CASSFPFSYEQYF. CDR3 nucleotide sequence: TGTGCCAGCAGTTTCCCCTTCTCCTACGAGCAGTACTTC.

The chain is built from TRBV9 and TRBJ2-1; 7 nucleotides agree with TRBD2. Germline trimming cut 0 bases from V and 2 bases from J; bases unmatched to any gene: 8. Germline V gives CDR1 SGDLS, CDR2 YYNGEE. The CDR3 is 17 residues long. CDR3 sequence: CASSVDPGGAPYNEQFF. DNA for the CDR3: TGTGCCAGCAGCGTAGATCCGGGAGGAGCCCCCTACAATGAGCAGTTCTTC.

The chain links TRBV28 to TRBJ2-7; a possible D gene is TRBD2 (5 bases). CDR3 size: 13 residues. V was shortened by 2 bases and J by 7 bases, with 12 bases between the two germline ends. Germline V gene lookup returns CDR1 MDHEN and CDR2 SYDVKM. The CDR3 DNA reads as TGTGCCAGCAGTTTAGGGTCAAGGAGGGAGCAGTACTTC. This gives the protein CASSLGSRREQYF. The full variable domain, rest sourced from reference TRBV28 and TRBJ2-7, is DVKVTQSSRYLVKRTGEKVFLECVQDMDHENMFWYRQDPGLGLRLIYFSYDVKMKEKGDIPEGYSVSREKKERFSLILESASTNQTSMYLCASSLGSRREQYFGPGTRLTVT.

Only one count was recorded for this clone. The chain is built from TRBV27 and TRBJ2-7; 10 bases line up with TRBD2. Per the germline V gene, CDR1 is MNHEY and CDR2 is SMNVEV (reference sequence). The CDR3 length is 15 residues. J was trimmed by 6 bases and V by 5 bases; bases with no gene match: 10. CDR3 region: CASSGALAGVAEQYF. CDR3 coding DNA: TGTGCCAGCAGTGGGGCTCTAGCGGGAGTAGCCGAGCAGTACTTC.

The chain employs TRBV7-3 and TRBJ2-1, with D maybe TRBD2 (6 bases). The V end lost 5 bases, the J end lost 8 bases, and 7 bases lay between the germline ends. The germline V gene encodes CDR1 SGHTA and CDR2 FQGTGA. The length of the CDR3 is 11 residues. The CDR3 nucleotides read TGTGCCAGCAGCCCGGGAGATGAGCAGTTCTTC. It encodes CASSPGDEQFF.

This sequence joins TRBV7-6 and TRBJ2-7, with TRBD2 as a possible D gene (6 bases). CDR3 length: 15 residues. Germline values: CDR1 SGHVS, CDR2 FNYEAQ. V was shortened by 5 bases and J by 3 bases, with 17 bases between the two germline ends. CDR3 nucleotides: TGTGCCAGCAGCCGTAGCGGAGCCTCAGTCTACGAGCAGTACTTC. It yields the protein CASSRSGASVYEQYF.

The chain links TRBV19 to TRBJ1-5; 8 bases map to TRBD1. The junction had 9 bases not matched to a gene; V was cut back by 6 bases and J by 2 bases. The CDR3 is 16 amino acids. The germline gives CDR1 LNHDA, CDR2 SQIVND (reference sequence). Written as DNA, the CDR3 is TGTGCCAGTAGCCGACGGACAGGGCTAGGCAATCAGCCCCAGCATTTT. Its protein is CASSRRTGLGNQPQHF.

The chain couples TRBV18 to TRBJ1-1, with 8 bases lining up with TRBD1. Germline V gene lookup returns CDR1 KGHSH and CDR2 LQKENI. This CDR3 has 16 residues. Germline trimming cut 8 bases from V and 1 base from J; bases unmatched to any gene: 12. CDR3 region: CASRSAGGAGNTEAFF. The CDR3 DNA reads TGTGCCAGCCGATCGGCAGGGGGCGCGGGGAACACTGAAGCTTTCTTT.

The CDR3 here is CASSLGSGVSNQPQHF. The CDR3 bases are TGCGCCAGCAGCTTAGGATCAGGGGTGAGCAATCAGCCCCAGCATTTT. This chain links TRBV5-1 with TRBJ1-5, with D possibly TRBD1 on 6 matching bases. Between the trimmed V and J ends, which lost 2 bases and 1 base, there was a span of 13 bases. The V gene's germline CDR1 is SGHRS and CDR2 YFSETQ. The CDR3 is 16 residues long. The full variable domain, rest sourced from reference TRBV5-1 and TRBJ1-5, is KAGVTQTPRYLIKTRGQQVTLSCSPISGHRSVSWYQQTPGQGLQFLFEYFSETQRNKGNFPGRFSGRQFSNSRSEMNVSTLELGDSALYLCASSLGSGVSNQPQHFGDGTRLSIL.

The chain carries TRBV30 and TRBJ1-4; maybe TRBD1 (6 bases). The V gene's germline CDR1 is GTSNPN and CDR2 SVGIG (reference sequence). This CDR3 region has 14 residues. The V end lost 6 bases, the J end lost 7 bases, and 18 bases lay between the germline ends. The CDR3 loop is CACSLGTLGEKLFF. CDR3 nucleotide sequence: TGTGCCTGTTCGCTCGGGACATTGGGTGAAAAACTGTTTTTT.

This sequence joins TRBV19 and TRBJ1-3, with D unresolved. The V gene lost 7 bases and the J gene lost 1 base, with 11 bases spanning the gap. Germline V gives CDR1 LNHDA, CDR2 SQIVND (reference sequence). The CDR3 is made up of 14 amino acids. CDR3 residues: CASKQLSSGNTIYF. As DNA, the CDR3 is TGTGCCAGTAAACAGCTTTCTTCTGGAAACACCATATATTTT.

The rearrangement joins TRBV28 to TRBJ2-7, with TRBD2 identical over 7 bases. The V and J ends lost 2 bases and 3 bases, in that order; junction bases with no gene match: 7. This CDR3 spans 15 amino acids. The germline gives CDR1 MDHEN, CDR2 SYDVKM. This chain's CDR3 is CASSLGGSPIYEQYF. For the CDR3, the DNA is TGTGCCAGCAGTTTAGGCGGGAGCCCCATCTACGAGCAGTACTTC.